Reported below is one TCR beta chain. The antigen is unknown. The study made its TCR cDNA through 5'RACE template switching. That step introduced a universal primer site along with UMIs. TCRdb re-derived calls from the 5' RACE reads in MiXCR, one entry per CDR3 protein. In the table there are 300,000 or so distinct CDR3 sequences, around 6.8% of which are singletons. This sample is part of a study of T cells after yellow fever vaccination. Study in general: Fractions of limited cellularity were prepared by means of SMART-Seq v4 Ultra Low Input. The study, taken as a whole, reports: Sorted repertoires could include abundant contaminating clonotypes from bulk cells. A large majority of primary-vaccination clones showed up again after the booster (roughly 96% CD4, 88% CD8).

Trimming pared 1 base from V and 1 base from J, leaving 13 bases between. Germline V gives CDR1 SQVTM, CDR2 ANQGSEA. The CDR3 contains 15 residues. The source was PBMCs, collected 45 days after the first yellow fever vaccination. The sequence came from a young man who received the YFV17D yellow fever vaccine. The V gene is TRBV29-1, the J gene TRBJ1-1; D is unclear. This CDR3 is CSVEGGWAKNTEAFF. The CDR3 DNA follows: TGCAGCGTTGAAGGTGGTTGGGCAAAGAACACTGAAGCTTTCTTT.